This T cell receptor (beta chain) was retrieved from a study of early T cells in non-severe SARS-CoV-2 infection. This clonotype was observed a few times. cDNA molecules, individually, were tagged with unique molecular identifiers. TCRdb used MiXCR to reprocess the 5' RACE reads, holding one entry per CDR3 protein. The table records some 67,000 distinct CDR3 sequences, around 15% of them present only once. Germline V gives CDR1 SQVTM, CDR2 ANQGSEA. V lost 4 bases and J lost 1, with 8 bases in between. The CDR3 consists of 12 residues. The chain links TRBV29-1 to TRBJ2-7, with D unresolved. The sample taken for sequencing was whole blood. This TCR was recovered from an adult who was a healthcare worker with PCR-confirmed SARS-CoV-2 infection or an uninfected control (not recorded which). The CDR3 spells CSVGSTSYEQYF. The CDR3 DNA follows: TGCAGCGTTGGATCCACGTCCTACGAGCAGTACTTC.